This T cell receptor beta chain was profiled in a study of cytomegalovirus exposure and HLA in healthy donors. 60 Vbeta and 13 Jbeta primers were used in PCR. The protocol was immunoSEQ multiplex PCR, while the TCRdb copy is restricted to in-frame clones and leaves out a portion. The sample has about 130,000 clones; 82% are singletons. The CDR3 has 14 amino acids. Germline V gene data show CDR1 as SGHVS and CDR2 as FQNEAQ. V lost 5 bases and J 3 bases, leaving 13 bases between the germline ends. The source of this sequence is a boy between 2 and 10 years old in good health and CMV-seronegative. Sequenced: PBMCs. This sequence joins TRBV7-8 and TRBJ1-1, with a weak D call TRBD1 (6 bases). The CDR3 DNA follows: TGTGCCAGCAGCAGGGGGTTTGAGGACACTGAAGCTTTCTTT. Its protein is CASSRGFEDTEAFF. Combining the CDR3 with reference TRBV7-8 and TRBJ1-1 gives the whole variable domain GAGVSQSPRYKVAKRGQDVALRCDPISGHVSLFWYQQALGQGPEFLTYFQNEAQLDKSGLPSDRFFAERPEGSVSTLKIQRTQQEDSAVYLCASSRGFEDTEAFFGQGTRLTVV.